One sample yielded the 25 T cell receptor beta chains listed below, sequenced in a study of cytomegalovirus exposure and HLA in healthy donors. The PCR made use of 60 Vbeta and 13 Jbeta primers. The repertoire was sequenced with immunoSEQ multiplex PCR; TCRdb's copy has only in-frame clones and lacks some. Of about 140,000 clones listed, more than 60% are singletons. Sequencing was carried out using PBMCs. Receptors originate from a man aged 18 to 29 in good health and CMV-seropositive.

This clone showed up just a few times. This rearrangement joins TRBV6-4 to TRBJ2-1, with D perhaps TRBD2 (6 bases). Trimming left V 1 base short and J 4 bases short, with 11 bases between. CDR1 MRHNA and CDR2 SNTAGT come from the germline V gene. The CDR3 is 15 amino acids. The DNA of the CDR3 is TGTGCCAGCAGTGACTGGGCTAGCGTTTACAATGAGCAGTTCTTC. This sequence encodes CASSDWASVYNEQFF.

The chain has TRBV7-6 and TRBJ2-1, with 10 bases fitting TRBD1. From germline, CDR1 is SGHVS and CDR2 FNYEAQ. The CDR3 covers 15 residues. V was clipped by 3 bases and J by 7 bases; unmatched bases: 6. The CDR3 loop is CASSFRDRGLNEQFF. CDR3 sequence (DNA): TGTGCCAGCAGCTTCCGGGACAGGGGCCTGAATGAGCAGTTCTTC.

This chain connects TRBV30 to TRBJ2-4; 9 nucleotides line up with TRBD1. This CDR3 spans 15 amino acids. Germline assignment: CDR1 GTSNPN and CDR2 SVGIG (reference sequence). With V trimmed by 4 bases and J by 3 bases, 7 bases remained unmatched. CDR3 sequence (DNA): TGTGCCTGGACCCCCCCGACAGGGGGCAAAAACATTCAGTACTTC. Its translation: CAWTPPTGGKNIQYF. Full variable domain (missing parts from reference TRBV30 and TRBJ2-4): SQTIHQWPATLVQPVGSPLSLECTVEGTSNPNLYWYRQAAGRGLQLLFYSVGIGQISSEVPQNLSASRPQDRQFILSSKKLLLSDSGFYLCAWTPPTGGKNIQYFGAGTRLSVL.

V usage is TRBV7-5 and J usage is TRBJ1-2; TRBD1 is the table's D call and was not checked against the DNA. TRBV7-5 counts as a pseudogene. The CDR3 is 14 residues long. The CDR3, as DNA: TGTGTCAGAAGCTGTGGACACGCTAACTATGGCTACACCTTC. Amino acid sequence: CVRSCGHANYGYTF.

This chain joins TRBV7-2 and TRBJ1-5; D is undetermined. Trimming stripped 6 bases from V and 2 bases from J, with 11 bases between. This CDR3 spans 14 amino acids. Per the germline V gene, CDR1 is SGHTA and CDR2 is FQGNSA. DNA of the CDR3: TGTGCCAGCAGTCTAGTGGCGGGCAATCAGCCCCAGCATTTT. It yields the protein CASSLVAGNQPQHF.

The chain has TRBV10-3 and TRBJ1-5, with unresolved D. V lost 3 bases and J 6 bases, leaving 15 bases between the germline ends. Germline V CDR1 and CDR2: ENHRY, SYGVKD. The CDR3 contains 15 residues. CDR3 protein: CAISDPNKESQPQHF. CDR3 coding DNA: TGTGCCATCAGTGACCCGAACAAGGAGAGTCAGCCCCAGCATTTT.

CDR3 DNA: TGTGCCAGCAGTACGGTTATGAACACCGGGGAGCTGTTTTTT. Protein sequence: CASSTVMNTGELFF. The chain is built from TRBV27 and TRBJ2-2, with D uncertain. Germline V gene data show CDR1 as MNHEY and CDR2 as SMNVEV (reference sequence). V shed 5 bases and J shed 1 base, with 8 bases lying between them. This CDR3 has 14 residues.

CDR3 sequence: CASSQDNRVYYGYTF. The CDR3 coding sequence is TGTGCCAGCAGCCAAGATAATAGAGTATACTATGGCTACACCTTC. The gene calls are TRBV14 and TRBJ1-2; D remains unclear. The germline V gene encodes CDR1 SGHDN and CDR2 FVKESK. This CDR3 is 15 amino acids long. With 0 bases removed from V and 3 bases from J, the gap between germline ends came to 11 bases.

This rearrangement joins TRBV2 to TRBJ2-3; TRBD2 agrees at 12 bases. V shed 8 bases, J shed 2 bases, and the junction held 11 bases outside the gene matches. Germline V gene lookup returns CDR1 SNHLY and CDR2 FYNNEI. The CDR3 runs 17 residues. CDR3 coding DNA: TGTGCCAGCGTCCTAGCGGGAGGGATTCGATACACAGATACGCAGTATTTT. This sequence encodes CASVLAGGIRYTDTQYF.

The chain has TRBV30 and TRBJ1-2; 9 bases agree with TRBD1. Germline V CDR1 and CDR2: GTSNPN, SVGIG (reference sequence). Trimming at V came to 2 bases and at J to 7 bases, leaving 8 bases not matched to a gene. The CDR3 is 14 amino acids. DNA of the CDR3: TGTGCCTGGAGTAGAGGGGACAGGGTCGCTGGCTACACCTTC. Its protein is CAWSRGDRVAGYTF.

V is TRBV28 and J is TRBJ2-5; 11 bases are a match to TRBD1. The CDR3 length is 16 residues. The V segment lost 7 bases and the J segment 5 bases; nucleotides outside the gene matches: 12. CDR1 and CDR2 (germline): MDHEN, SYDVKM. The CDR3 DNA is TGTGCCAGCAATGGCATTAGGGACAGGGGGGTTGAGACCCAGTACTTC. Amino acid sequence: CASNGIRDRGVETQYF.

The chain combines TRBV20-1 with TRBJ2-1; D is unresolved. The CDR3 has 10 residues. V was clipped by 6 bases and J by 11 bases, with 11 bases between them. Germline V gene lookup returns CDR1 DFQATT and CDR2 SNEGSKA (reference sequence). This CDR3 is CSAPGNQQFF. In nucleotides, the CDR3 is TGCAGTGCGCCGGGTAATCAGCAGTTCTTC.

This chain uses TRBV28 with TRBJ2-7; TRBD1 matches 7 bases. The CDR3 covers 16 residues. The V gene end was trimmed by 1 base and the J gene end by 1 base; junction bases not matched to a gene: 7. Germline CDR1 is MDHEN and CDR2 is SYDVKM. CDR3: CASSLYLGQASYEQYF. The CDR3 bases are TGTGCCAGCAGTTTATATCTAGGACAGGCATCCTACGAGCAGTACTTC.

CDR3 coding DNA: TGTGCCAGCAACCCGGGACTAGCGGAGAACAATGAGCAGTTCTTC. It specifies CASNPGLAENNEQFF. The chain is built from TRBV5-4 and TRBJ2-1, with 11 bases that match TRBD2. The germline gives CDR1 SGHNT, CDR2 YYREEE (reference sequence). V dropped 6 bases and J dropped 5; count of bases not matched to a gene: 7. The CDR3 consists of 15 residues. The full variable domain, in which reference TRBV5-4 and TRBJ2-1 provide the parts outside the CDR3, is ETGVTQSPTHLIKTRGQQVTLRCSSQSGHNTVSWYQQALGQGPQFIFQYYREEENGRGNFPPRFSGLQFPNYSSELNVNALELDDSALYLCASNPGLAENNEQFFGPGTRLTVL.

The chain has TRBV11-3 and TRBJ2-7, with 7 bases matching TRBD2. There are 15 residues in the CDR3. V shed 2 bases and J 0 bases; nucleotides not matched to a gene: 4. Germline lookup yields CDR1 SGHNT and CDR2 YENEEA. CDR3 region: CASSLPRTSSYEQYF. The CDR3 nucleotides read TGTGCCAGCAGCTTACCCAGGACTAGCTCCTACGAGCAGTACTTC.

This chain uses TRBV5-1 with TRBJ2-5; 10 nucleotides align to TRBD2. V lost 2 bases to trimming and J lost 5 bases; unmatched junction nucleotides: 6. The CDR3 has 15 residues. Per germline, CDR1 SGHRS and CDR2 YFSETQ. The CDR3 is CASSLVLAGVETQYF. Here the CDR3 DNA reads TGCGCCAGCAGCTTAGTTCTAGCGGGAGTGGAGACCCAGTACTTC.

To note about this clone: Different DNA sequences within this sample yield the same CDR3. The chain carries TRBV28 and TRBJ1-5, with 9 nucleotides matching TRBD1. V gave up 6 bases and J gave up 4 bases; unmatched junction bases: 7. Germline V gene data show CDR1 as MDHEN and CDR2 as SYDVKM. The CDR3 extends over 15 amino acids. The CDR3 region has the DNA TGTGCCAGCAGGAAGCACGGACAGGGGAATCAGCCCCAGCATTTT. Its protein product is CASRKHGQGNQPQHF.

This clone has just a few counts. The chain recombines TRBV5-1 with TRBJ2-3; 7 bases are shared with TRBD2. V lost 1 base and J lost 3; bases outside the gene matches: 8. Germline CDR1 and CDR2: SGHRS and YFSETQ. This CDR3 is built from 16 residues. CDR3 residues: CASSLSGGGVTDTQYF. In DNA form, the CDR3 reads TGCGCCAGCAGCTTGTCGGGGGGAGGTGTTACAGATACGCAGTATTTT.

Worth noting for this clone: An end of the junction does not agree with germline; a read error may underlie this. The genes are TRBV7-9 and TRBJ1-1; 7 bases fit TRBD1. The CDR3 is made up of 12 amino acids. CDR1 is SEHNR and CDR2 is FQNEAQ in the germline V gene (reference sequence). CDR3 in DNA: TGTTCCAGCAGGATTGGGACAGCTGAAGCTTTCTTT. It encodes CSSRIGTAEAFF.

The CDR3 sequence: CSVGWRGNLNEQFF. In DNA form, the CDR3 reads TGCAGCGTTGGATGGCGCGGGAACCTCAATGAGCAGTTCTTC. This chain links TRBV29-1 with TRBJ2-1, with D perhaps matching TRBD2 (6 bases). Trimming pared 4 bases from V and 6 bases from J, leaving 16 bases between. CDR1 is SQVTM and CDR2 is ANQGSEA in the germline V gene. The CDR3 contains 14 residues.

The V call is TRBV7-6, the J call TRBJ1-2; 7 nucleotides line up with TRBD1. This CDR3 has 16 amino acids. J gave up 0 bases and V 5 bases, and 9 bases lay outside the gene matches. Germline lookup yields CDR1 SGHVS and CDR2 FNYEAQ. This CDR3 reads CASSRGTDDANYGYTF. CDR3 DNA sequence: TGTGCCAGCAGCCGCGGGACAGACGATGCTAACTATGGCTACACCTTC. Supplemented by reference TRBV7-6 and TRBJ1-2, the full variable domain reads GAGVSQSPRYKVTKRGQDVALRCDPISGHVSLYWYRQALGQGPEFLTYFNYEAQQDKSGLPNDRFSAERPEGSISTLTIQRTEQRDSAMYRCASSRGTDDANYGYTFGSGTRLTVV.

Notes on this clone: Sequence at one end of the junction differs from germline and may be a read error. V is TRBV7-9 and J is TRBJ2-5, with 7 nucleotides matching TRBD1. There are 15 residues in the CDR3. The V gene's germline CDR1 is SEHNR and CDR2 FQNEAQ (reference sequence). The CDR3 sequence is CSSSFLQGNQETQYF. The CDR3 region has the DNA TGTTCCAGCAGCTTTTTACAGGGGAACCAAGAGACCCAGTACTTC.

The CDR3 region is CASRIRTGLGYTF. CDR3 coding DNA: TGTGCCAGTAGGATCCGGACAGGGCTCGGCTACACCTTC. This sequence joins TRBV19 and TRBJ1-2; 8 nucleotides match TRBD1. V lost 6 bases and J lost 8; bases outside the gene matches: 8. Germline values: CDR1 LNHDA, CDR2 SQIVND (reference sequence). There are 13 residues in the CDR3.

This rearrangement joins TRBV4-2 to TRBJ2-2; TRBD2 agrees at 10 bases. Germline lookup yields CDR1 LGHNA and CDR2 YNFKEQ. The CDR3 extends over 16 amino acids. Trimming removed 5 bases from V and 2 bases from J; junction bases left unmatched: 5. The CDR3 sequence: CASSFPSGGNTGELFF. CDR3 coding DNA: TGTGCCAGCAGCTTTCCTAGCGGGGGTAACACCGGGGAGCTGTTTTTT.

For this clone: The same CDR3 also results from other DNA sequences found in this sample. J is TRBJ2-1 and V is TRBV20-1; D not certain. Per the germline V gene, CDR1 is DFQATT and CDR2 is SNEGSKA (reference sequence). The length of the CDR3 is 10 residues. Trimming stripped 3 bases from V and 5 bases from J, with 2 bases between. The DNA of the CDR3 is TGCAGTGCTAGCAACAATGAGCAGTTCTTC. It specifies CSASNNEQFF.